This record covers a single TCR beta chain. The data were taken from a study of OX40 agonist ivuxolimab in advanced cancers. Background on the study: Hepatocellular carcinoma, melanoma, renal cell or head and neck cancer occurred in dose-escalation patients. Averaging 60 years in age, with a range of roughly 23 to 80, the cohort was more than 75% male.

Clones were read by immunoSEQ multiplex PCR, and TCRdb kept only the in-frame ones, dropping some. Of about 95,000 clones listed, roughly 90% are singletons. The CDR3 runs 16 residues. Trimming removed 6 bases at V and 5 bases at J, with 20 bases between. The germline V gene encodes CDR1 MNHNY and CDR2 SVGAGI (reference sequence). Baseline was the first blood sampling point, followed by cycle 4 day 1 and cycle 7 day 1. The sequence came from an adult with an advanced solid tumor such as melanoma, head and neck, liver or kidney cancer. The rearrangement uses TRBV6-6 and TRBJ1-5; possibly TRBD1 for D (5 bases). The input for sequencing was CD4+ or CD8+ T cells sorted from blood, taken in a trial of the OX40 agonist ivuxolimab. This CDR3 reads CASSLTAIGRYQPQHF. The DNA of the CDR3 is TGTGCCAGCAGCCTGACAGCCATTGGACGGTATCAGCCCCAGCATTTT.